This is a list of T cell receptor beta chains from one sample in a study of PD-1 blockade in mismatch repair-deficient tumors. The method was immunoSEQ multiplex PCR; TCRdb's version includes in-frame clones alone and lacks a portion of them. The data contain about 110,000 clones, about 83% of them singletons. The input for sequencing was peripheral blood, taken roughly 13 months after starting pembrolizumab. Source of these receptors: an adult with mismatch repair-deficient cancer. CDR3s leave out the opening cysteine and the closing phenylalanine or tryptophan.

v_call | cdr3_aa
TRBV7-9 | ASSSPTGEGDTQY
TRBV30 | AWSVRVRETQY
TRBV27 | ASALERRDGTYEQY
TRBV2 | ASRTILMNEKLF
TRBV25-1 | ASSESGARQPQH
TRBV5-6 | ASSLMIGAEAF
TRBV15 | ATSRTAATEAF
TRBV7-9 | ASSLREQY
TRBV5-6 | ASSRRDVNEKLF
TRBV7-8 | ASSDQGARGDTQY
TRBV29-1 | TARAGVNIQY
TRBV27 | ASSLGQGHFQPQH
TRBV4-2 | ASSRGDNYYEQY
TRBV27 | ASSPDRAQETQY
TRBV5-6 | ASSKLTQGASNQPQH
TRBV1 | TSSTSASGKDNEQF
TRBV7-2 | ASSPVTGQSYQPQH
TRBV9 | ASSAGGTQNYEQY
TRBV5-1 | ASSLSGGTQETQY
TRBV5-5 | ASSPLEGVYNEQF
TRBV7-9 | ASSLDPYEQY
TRBV5-4 | ASSPPGTGRENEQF
TRBV5-6 | ASSLAYGGRGNEQF
TRBV5-1 | ASSRTGGATNEKLF
TRBV7-9 | ASSFRAQRSSYNEQF
TRBV10-3 | AITPGRLAADNEQF
TRBV30 | AWSYRGGRSRETQY
TRBV11-3 | ASSSSGRNEQF
TRBV9 | ASSGTLANTGELF
TRBV19 | ASTTGGFADTGELF
TRBV27 | ASSLYGTGNKYEQY
TRBV11-2 | ASSLVGRVSTDTQY
TRBV5-1 | ASSAGTSLETQY
TRBV9 | ASSVGLEAPQETQY
TRBV25-1 | ASTQGANQPQH
TRBV6-5 | ASSTDRAQPQH
TRBV11-2 | ASGGQVAYNEQF
TRBV6-5 | ASSSGQTNTGELF
TRBV6-6 | ASSYSGGANEQF
TRBV12-5 | ASGSSVPEQF
TRBV30 | AWTTGTEVSGYG
TRBV7-2 | ASSSGGLVEAF
TRBV10-3 | AISEQGRNTEAF
TRBV18 | ASSLGTGATEAF
TRBV19 | ASSRQNYDNQPQH
TRBV6-6 | ASSYGAGEQF
TRBV5-8 | ASSLLMSFRNQPQH
TRBV7-9 | ASSPAGGSYEQY
TRBV19 | ASIGTSQNTGELF
TRBV29-1 | STGQGALAQY
TRBV5-4 | ASSSDRGIYGYT
TRBV6-1 | ASSEGWGLPEAF
TRBV7-8 | ASSFRSGGETQY
TRBV5-1 | ASSIYPASGNTIY
TRBV7-9 | ASSLINQPQH